The present T cell receptor (beta chain) was sequenced within a study of blood T cell repertoires in COVID-19. This clone has just a few counts. The CDR3 covers 14 residues. CDR1 is SGHTA, CDR2 FQGTGA, per germline. Trimming removed 1 base at V and 3 bases at J, with 6 bases between. Method: immunoSEQ multiplex PCR; TCRdb's copy keeps in-frame clones and lacks some. The sample lists some 80,000 clones, 80% occurring once. Specimen: peripheral blood. The TCR comes from a man aged 55-75 years with active or convalescent COVID-19. The V call is TRBV7-3, the J call TRBJ2-2, with D unresolved. CDR3 region: CASSLSGYTGELFF. For the CDR3, the DNA is TGTGCCAGCAGCTTAAGCGGATACACCGGGGAGCTGTTTTTT.